One and the same sample provided the 26 T cell receptor beta chains below, sequenced in a study of blood T cell repertoires in COVID-19. The repertoire was sequenced with immunoSEQ multiplex PCR; TCRdb's copy has only in-frame clones and lacks some. The table has just under 150,000 clones, about 80% seen once. The sequenced material came from peripheral blood. The receptors come from a human donor in a cohort sampled during active COVID-19.

This clone was detected once. This chain connects TRBV9 to TRBJ1-2; D possibly corresponds to TRBD1 (6 bases). Germline V lookup: CDR1 SGDLS, CDR2 YYNGEE. V lost 3 bases to trimming and J lost 8 bases, with 17 bases between them. CDR3 size: 14 residues. This CDR3 is CASSADSTGYGYTF. The CDR3 nucleotides read TGTGCCAGCAGCGCCGATTCGACAGGCTACGGCTACACCTTC.

The chain is built from TRBV19 and TRBJ1-5; 7 bases map to TRBD1. Looked up from germline, CDR1 is LNHDA and CDR2 is SQIVND (reference sequence). J was trimmed by 0 bases and V by 5 bases; bases with no gene match: 4. The CDR3 covers 15 residues. CDR3 sequence reads: CASSRRGDSNQPQHF. Here the CDR3 DNA reads TGTGCCAGTAGTCGCAGGGGGGATAGCAATCAGCCCCAGCATTTT.

The rearrangement joins TRBV10-1 to TRBJ2-3, with D perhaps matching TRBD1 (5 bases). There are 17 residues in the CDR3. Germline V gene sequence: CDR1 WNHNN, CDR2 SYGVQD (reference sequence). Trimming left V 0 bases short and J 1 base short, with 14 bases between. CDR3 nucleotides: TGCGCCAGCAGTGAGTCGGTCGGCAGGGCCGGCACAGATACGCAGTATTTT. Its protein product is CASSESVGRAGTDTQYF.

The CDR3 DNA reads TGTGCCAGCAGCCGCGACAGGGAAGAGACCCAGTACTTC. Amino acid sequence: CASSRDREETQYF. The V call is TRBV12-3 or TRBV12-4, the J call TRBJ2-5; 7 bases agree with TRBD1. This CDR3 comprises 13 residues. Losses at the gene ends were 6 bases for V and 3 bases for J; bases not matched to a gene: 4.

The chain couples TRBV6-5 to TRBJ1-2; D not certain. Germline V gives CDR1 MNHEY, CDR2 SVGAGI. The CDR3 has 13 residues. V lost 7 bases and J 2 bases, leaving 11 bases between the germline ends. The CDR3 DNA follows: TGTGCCAGCACGAAGGGAGGCAACTATGGCTACACCTTC. This codes for CASTKGGNYGYTF.

This chain links TRBV7-9 with TRBJ2-3; D not certain. The V end lost 3 bases, the J end lost 11 bases, and 15 bases lay between the germline ends. From germline, CDR1 is SEHNR and CDR2 FQNEAQ (reference sequence). This CDR3 spans 13 amino acids. The CDR3 nucleotides read TGTGCCAGCAGCTTGCTGGGTCCGCCGGGGCAGTATTTT. It translates to CASSLLGPPGQYF.

V gene TRBV27 combines with J gene TRBJ2-5, with D perhaps TRBD2 (5 bases). The V end was cut by 3 bases, the J end by 5 bases, with 10 bases between. Germline assignment: CDR1 MNHEY and CDR2 SMNVEV (reference sequence). This CDR3 is built from 13 residues. CDR3 sequence (DNA): TGTGCCAGCAGTTTCGAGGGCGCGGAGACCCAGTACTTC. The encoded protein is CASSFEGAETQYF.

In its sample, this clone was seen a few times. This chain connects TRBV14 to TRBJ1-1; possible D gene TRBD1, 5 bases. The V and J ends lost 3 bases and 4 bases respectively, with 6 bases between them. The CDR3 runs to 12 residues. CDR1 and CDR2 (germline): SGHDN, FVKESK. Here the CDR3 reads CASSQGGTEAFF. The DNA for the CDR3 is TGTGCCAGCAGCCAGGGGGGCACTGAAGCTTTCTTT.

This clone was found a few times. The chain recombines TRBV4-2 with TRBJ2-7; 10 bases are a match to TRBD2. Germline values: CDR1 LGHNA, CDR2 YNFKEQ. The CDR3 runs to 16 residues. The ends lost 1 base at V and 3 bases at J; junction bases unmatched: 6. CDR3 region: CASSQGSSGGLYEQYF. The CDR3 DNA reads TGTGCCAGCAGCCAAGGGTCTAGCGGGGGCCTCTACGAGCAGTACTTC.

DNA for the CDR3: TGTGCCAGCAGCTCAAGGGAAGGGGGTTCCTACACCGGGGAGCTGTTTTTT. Translated: CASSSREGGSYTGELFF. J is TRBJ2-2 and V is TRBV3-1 (or the pseudogene TRBV3-2), with a tentative D call TRBD1 (6 bases). Germline loops: CDR1 LGHDT, CDR2 YNNKEL (reference sequence). The V gene lost 5 bases and the J gene lost 3 bases, with 19 bases spanning the gap. CDR3 length: 17 residues.

This clone was observed a handful of times. This chain links TRBV2 with TRBJ2-2, with D maybe TRBD2 (6 bases). Trimming removed 6 bases at V and 6 bases at J, with 11 bases between. The CDR3 totals 13 residues. In germline, CDR1 is SNHLY, CDR2 FYNNEI. The CDR3 is CASSLTSPGELFF. CDR3 DNA sequence: TGTGCCAGCAGCCTAACTAGCCCCGGGGAGCTGTTTTTT.

This chain links TRBV3-1 (or the pseudogene TRBV3-2) with TRBJ2-5; no definite D call. CDR1 LGHDT and CDR2 YNNKEL come from the germline V gene (reference sequence). V lost 0 bases and J 6 bases, leaving 11 bases between the germline ends. The CDR3 covers 14 residues. The CDR3 nucleotides are TGTGCCAGCAGCCAAGATACGGTCTTAAAGACCCAGTACTTC. Its protein product is CASSQDTVLKTQYF.

The V and J genes are TRBV10-3 and TRBJ2-2; D is uncertain. Germline CDR1 reads ENHRY; CDR2 reads SYGVKD. V gave up 5 bases and J gave up 0 bases, with 10 bases separating them. The CDR3 has 15 residues. Here the CDR3 reads CAISRDSSNTGELFF. CDR3 nucleotides: TGTGCCATCAGTCGAGACTCTTCGAACACCGGGGAGCTGTTTTTT.

V usage is TRBV4-2 and J usage is TRBJ2-3; D gene unclear. Germline V CDR1 and CDR2: LGHNA, YNFKEQ. The length of the CDR3 is 12 residues. Trimming removed 0 bases from V and 6 bases from J, with 4 bases in between. CDR3 loop: CASSQDRDTQYF. The CDR3 DNA reads as TGTGCCAGCAGCCAAGATCGTGATACGCAGTATTTT.

This CDR3 reads CAHGGQESPLHF. The CDR3 DNA reads as TGTGCCCACGGGGGGCAGGAATCACCCCTCCACTTT. This chain links TRBV30 with TRBJ1-6; D possibly corresponds to TRBD1 (6 bases). Germline V lookup: CDR1 GTSNPN, CDR2 SVGIG (reference sequence). Trimming took off 8 bases at V and 10 bases at J, with 15 bases between the two ends. The CDR3 has 12 residues.

In DNA form, the CDR3 reads TGTGCCAGCAGTTACTCGTATGAGAGCAATCAGCCCCAGCATTTT. Translating it yields CASSYSYESNQPQHF. The rearrangement uses TRBV6-2 or TRBV6-3 and TRBJ1-5; D is unresolved. This CDR3 spans 15 amino acids. V lost 0 bases and J 1 base, leaving 7 bases between the germline ends. The V gene's germline CDR1 is MNHEY and CDR2 SVGEGT.

V usage is TRBV2 and J usage is TRBJ2-2; 8 bases map to TRBD2. CDR1 is SNHLY, CDR2 FYNNEI, per germline. V dropped 10 bases and J dropped 4; count of bases not matched to a gene: 8. This CDR3 region has 14 residues. The CDR3 here is CATGGGGLTGELFF. The CDR3 DNA reads TGTGCCACCGGGGGGGGAGGGCTCACCGGGGAGCTGTTTTTT.

J is TRBJ2-2 and V is TRBV4-2, with 12 bases matching TRBD2. Germline trimming cut 0 bases from V and 2 bases from J; bases unmatched to any gene: 7. This CDR3 contains 19 residues. Germline CDR1 reads LGHNA; CDR2 reads YNFKEQ. CDR3 loop: CASSQEASGGAPNTGELFF. CDR3 nucleotide sequence: TGTGCCAGCAGCCAAGAGGCTAGCGGGGGGGCCCCCAACACCGGGGAGCTGTTTTTT.

The chain is built from TRBV18 and TRBJ1-4; 7 bases fit TRBD1. The V gene end was trimmed by 5 bases and the J gene end by 5 bases; junction bases not matched to a gene: 5. Germline V lookup: CDR1 KGHSH, CDR2 LQKENI. CDR3 length: 14 residues. CDR3 protein: CASSVRDRNEKLFF. CDR3 DNA sequence: TGTGCCAGCTCAGTCCGGGACAGAAATGAAAAACTGTTTTTT.

The gene calls are TRBV12-3 or TRBV12-4 and TRBJ2-1; D remains ambiguous. This CDR3 is built from 11 residues. V was clipped by 4 bases and J by 5 bases, with 3 bases between them. DNA of the CDR3: TGTGCCAGCAGTTATAACAATGAGCAGTTCTTC. It specifies CASSYNNEQFF.

The chain employs TRBV30 and TRBJ1-6; 7 bases are a match to TRBD1. Trimming removed 2 bases from V and 9 bases from J; junction bases left unmatched: 10. The germline gives CDR1 GTSNPN, CDR2 SVGIG (reference sequence). The CDR3 is made up of 15 amino acids. The CDR3 protein is CAWSLLSGGGSPLHF. CDR3 DNA sequence: TGTGCCTGGAGTCTCTTGTCAGGGGGTGGTTCACCCCTCCACTTT. The full variable domain, rest sourced from reference TRBV30 and TRBJ1-6, is SQTIHQWPATLVQPVGSPLSLECTVEGTSNPNLYWYRQAAGRGLQLLFYSVGIGQISSEVPQNLSASRPQDRQFILSSKKLLLSDSGFYLCAWSLLSGGGSPLHFGNGTRLTVT.

The V call is TRBV5-4, the J call TRBJ2-7, with 10 bases matching TRBD1. Germline trimming cut 3 bases from V and 6 bases from J; bases unmatched to any gene: 9. CDR3 size: 15 residues. Germline CDR1 is SGHNT and CDR2 is YYREEE (reference sequence). The CDR3 here is CASSSQGQGLREQYF. The CDR3 DNA reads as TGTGCCAGCAGCTCACAGGGACAGGGGTTGCGCGAGCAGTACTTC.

This clone was picked up one time. This chain joins TRBV13 and TRBJ2-7; D gene ambiguous. The germline V and J ends were trimmed by 0 bases and 6 bases, with 12 bases remaining between them. The length of the CDR3 is 14 residues. In germline, CDR1 is PRHDT, CDR2 FYEKMQ (reference sequence). CDR3 in amino acids: CASSLGVVNSEQYF. The CDR3 DNA sequence: TGTGCCAGCAGCTTAGGCGTGGTAAATAGCGAGCAGTACTTC.

The chain recombines TRBV29-1 with TRBJ2-1, with D perhaps TRBD2 (5 bases). Germline values: CDR1 SQVTM, CDR2 ANQGSEA. The V and J ends lost 0 bases and 7 bases respectively, with 19 bases between them. The CDR3 is 16 residues long. CDR3 residues: CSVEEVPGKPRNEQFF. CDR3 sequence (DNA): TGCAGCGTTGAAGAGGTACCGGGAAAACCTCGGAATGAGCAGTTCTTC.

This sequence joins TRBV11-2 and TRBJ2-1, with 10 nucleotides matching TRBD2. Germline-derived CDR1 and CDR2 are SGHAT and FQNNGV. The CDR3 has 17 amino acids. V lost 4 bases to trimming and J lost 4 bases; unmatched junction nucleotides: 10. The CDR3 region has the DNA TGTGCCAGCAGCTCGAGCGGGAGGGCCATACTATACAATGAGCAGTTCTTC. Translating gives CASSSSGRAILYNEQFF.

The chain couples TRBV3-1 (or the pseudogene TRBV3-2) to TRBJ2-7, with D maybe TRBD1 (6 bases). V lost 2 bases to trimming and J lost 3 bases, with 14 bases between them. CDR3 length: 15 amino acids. Germline V gene lookup returns CDR1 LGHDT and CDR2 YNNKEL (reference sequence). CDR3 sequence (DNA): TGTGCCAGCAGCCAACGGTCGGCAGGGGTCTACGAGCAGTACTTC. Its translation: CASSQRSAGVYEQYF.